This TCR beta chain comes out of a study of T-cell memory formation after mild COVID-19. TCRdb re-derived calls from the 5' RACE reads in MiXCR, one entry per CDR3 protein. The repertoire holds about 180,000 distinct CDR3 sequences, approximately 16% seen once, with 2% to 2.5% in the top ten. Trimming took 4 bases from V and 1 from J, leaving 15 bases between them. The CDR3 contains 16 residues. The specimen was PBMCs or a T cell subset sorted from them (not recorded which). The sequence was obtained from an adult woman who had mild COVID-19 (a few samples of this study predate the infection). Cell type and time point are not known. The chain is built from TRBV12-3 or TRBV12-4 and TRBJ2-3, with a weak D call TRBD1 (5 bases). The CDR3 DNA reads TGTGCCAGCAGTTCGTATGGTACAGGCCGCACAGATACGCAGTATTTT. It encodes CASSSYGTGRTDTQYF.